The next 30 T cell receptor beta chains were all read from a single sample in a study of blood T cell repertoires in COVID-19. Some clones are missing from TCRdb's copy, which holds only in-frame ones; the method was immunoSEQ multiplex PCR. The sample has nearly 300,000 clones, about nine tenths seen once. Sequenced material: peripheral blood. The origin of the receptors is a woman in her thirties who had recovered from COVID-19.

J is TRBJ2-3 and V is TRBV19, with 9 bases lining up with TRBD1. Germline V gives CDR1 LNHDA, CDR2 SQIVND (reference sequence). CDR3 length equals 13 residues. With 10 bases clipped from V and 3 bases from J, the junction kept 5 bases outside the gene matches. The chain's CDR3 is CATDRGGTDTQYF. DNA of the CDR3: TGTGCCACCGACAGGGGGGGAACAGATACGCAGTATTTT.

This chain connects TRBV6-2 or TRBV6-3 to TRBJ2-7; perhaps TRBD1 as D (6 bases). The CDR3 extends over 14 amino acids. The V and J ends lost 5 bases and 3 bases respectively, with 14 bases between them. CDR1 MNHEY and CDR2 SVGEGT come from the germline V gene. The CDR3 here is CASSQGQRFYEQYF. Here the CDR3 DNA reads TGTGCCAGCAGTCAAGGACAGCGGTTCTACGAGCAGTACTTC.

The DNA of the CDR3 is TGTGCCACCCAATCTGGGCAGTATTCCTACGAGCAGTACTTC. The encoded protein is CATQSGQYSYEQYF. The rearrangement joins TRBV6-5 to TRBJ2-7; unclear D gene. From germline, CDR1 is MNHEY and CDR2 SVGAGI. The CDR3 covers 14 residues. V was shortened by 10 bases and J by 1 base, with 17 bases between the two germline ends.

This sequence joins TRBV4-2 and TRBJ2-1, with a possible D match to TRBD2 (6 bases). V lost 6 bases, J lost 9 bases, and 12 bases lay in between. The length of the CDR3 is 12 residues. Per the germline V gene, CDR1 is LGHNA and CDR2 is YNFKEQ. Written as DNA, the CDR3 is TGTGCCAGCAGGGGAGGTTTCGGTGAGCAGTTCTTC. Translating gives CASRGGFGEQFF.

The rearrangement joins TRBV7-2 to TRBJ2-1; D is possibly TRBD1 (6 bases). The length of the CDR3 is 12 residues. V lost 5 bases to trimming and J lost 10 bases, with 12 bases between them. CDR1 is SGHTA and CDR2 is FQGNSA in the germline V gene. The DNA of the CDR3 is TGTGCCAGCAGCCTTACAGGGTCCGAGCAGTTCTTC. Translating gives CASSLTGSEQFF.

A single count supports this clone. This rearrangement joins TRBV6-5 to TRBJ1-3, with D possibly being TRBD1 (6 bases). Trimming stripped 7 bases from V and 6 bases from J, with 16 bases between. Germline V lookup: CDR1 MNHEY, CDR2 SVGAGI. The CDR3 covers 14 residues. CDR3 amino acids: CASKNNRAENTIYF. The CDR3 coding sequence is TGTGCCAGCAAGAACAACAGGGCTGAAAACACCATATATTTT.

The chain combines TRBV2 with TRBJ1-3; 7 bases line up with TRBD1. With 8 bases clipped from V and 0 bases from J, the junction kept 10 bases outside the gene matches. Germline V lookup: CDR1 SNHLY, CDR2 FYNNEI. The CDR3 covers 16 residues. The DNA for the CDR3 is TGTGCCAGCCACCCGGGACAGCAGGCCTCTGGAAACACCATATATTTT. This encodes CASHPGQQASGNTIYF.

The genes are TRBV6-4 and TRBJ2-3, with D maybe TRBD2 (6 bases). The V gene's germline CDR1 is MRHNA and CDR2 SNTAGT. The CDR3 is made up of 16 amino acids. The ends were cut back, 3 bases at V and 0 bases at J, with 13 bases in the middle. CDR3 amino acids: CASSEEGSSSTDTQYF. As DNA, the CDR3 is TGTGCCAGCAGTGAGGAGGGATCTTCTAGCACAGATACGCAGTATTTT.

This clone has a handful of counts. The same CDR3 is also encoded by other DNA sequences in this sample. V gene TRBV30 combines with J gene TRBJ1-5, with a tentative D call TRBD1 (6 bases). This CDR3 has 14 amino acids. The germline V gene encodes CDR1 GTSNPN and CDR2 SVGIG (reference sequence). The germline V and J ends were trimmed by 0 bases and 7 bases, with 13 bases remaining between them. The DNA for the CDR3 is TGTGCCTGGAGTGTACAGGGAGGGGGACAGCCCCAGCATTTT. Its protein product is CAWSVQGGGQPQHF.

In this sample, this clone turned up many times. The chain recombines TRBV5-4 with TRBJ1-1, with D perhaps matching TRBD1 (6 bases). The CDR3 is 16 residues long. V was shortened by 0 bases and J by 3 bases, with 15 bases between the two germline ends. In germline, CDR1 is SGHNT, CDR2 YYREEE (reference sequence). The CDR3 DNA follows: TGTGCCAGCAGCTTGGCCTTGGGGGGGCTCGACACTGAAGCTTTCTTT. Amino acid sequence: CASSLALGGLDTEAFF.

The V and J genes are TRBV18 and TRBJ1-2; 7 nucleotides line up with TRBD1. The CDR3 covers 15 residues. Germline CDR1 KGHSH, CDR2 LQKENI. V dropped 2 bases and J dropped 4; count of bases not matched to a gene: 7. CDR3 sequence: CASSPETGSLYGYTF. CDR3 in DNA: TGTGCCAGCTCACCAGAGACAGGGTCTCTCTATGGCTACACCTTC.

This chain links TRBV4-2 with TRBJ2-1, with a possible D match to TRBD1 (7 bases). CDR3 length equals 15 residues. CDR1 and CDR2 from the germline V gene are LGHNA and YNFKEQ. Trimming took 1 base from V and 10 from J, leaving 17 bases between them. CDR3 DNA sequence: TGTGCCAGCAGCCAAGCCGGGACAGTCCGGGGGGAGCAGTTCTTC. Amino acids: CASSQAGTVRGEQFF.

The chain combines TRBV4-3 with TRBJ2-2; TRBD1 is a possible D gene (5 bases). CDR3 length equals 16 residues. Trimming shortened V by 0 bases and J by 3 bases, and 11 bases separated the two germline ends. Germline values: CDR1 LGHNA, CDR2 YSLEER. The CDR3 DNA is TGCGCCAGCAGCCAAGACGGCAGGGCGGACACCGGGGAGCTGTTTTTT. This encodes CASSQDGRADTGELFF.

The rearrangement joins TRBV2 to TRBJ1-5, with no clear D. V was cut by 8 bases and J by 7 bases, with 18 bases left in between. Germline-derived CDR1 and CDR2 are SNHLY and FYNNEI. The CDR3 is 14 residues long. The CDR3 DNA is TGTGCCAGCCAAATTGCCGGTAGTCAACAGCCCCAGCATTTT. Amino acids: CASQIAGSQQPQHF.

The chain carries TRBV7-3 and TRBJ2-1; 9 positions match TRBD2. The CDR3 is 17 residues long. The trim removed 2 bases at V and 2 bases at J, leaving 7 bases unmatched. CDR1 and CDR2 from the germline V gene are SGHTA and FQGTGA. CDR3 DNA sequence: TGTGCCAGCAGCTTAGGCGCGGGGGGGCTCCCCTACAATGAGCAGTTCTTC. The encoded protein is CASSLGAGGLPYNEQFF. Combining the CDR3 with reference TRBV7-3 and TRBJ2-1 gives the whole variable domain GAGVSQTPSNKVTEKGKYVELRCDPISGHTALYWYRQSLGQGPEFLIYFQGTGAADDSGLPNDRFFAVRPEGSVSTLKIQRTERGDSAVYLCASSLGAGGLPYNEQFFGPGTRLTVL.

The chain combines TRBV7-2 with TRBJ2-7, with 7 bases fitting TRBD1. The CDR3 totals 15 residues. Germline assignment: CDR1 SGHTA and CDR2 FQGNSA. The trim removed 3 bases at V and 2 bases at J, leaving 7 bases unmatched. The DNA of the CDR3 is TGTGCCAGCAGCTTCTTAAACAGGGGTACCTACGAGCAGTACTTC. Amino acid sequence: CASSFLNRGTYEQYF.

The chain has TRBV24-1 and TRBJ2-3; 9 nucleotides agree with TRBD1. The CDR3 runs to 14 residues. Germline CDR1 KGHDR, CDR2 SFDVKD. Trimming at V came to 3 bases and at J to 9 bases, leaving 6 bases not matched to a gene. The CDR3 is CATSDAHGTGTQYF. Written as DNA, the CDR3 is TGTGCCACCAGTGATGCCCACGGGACAGGGACGCAGTATTTT.

This clone was picked up one time. The rearrangement joins TRBV28 to TRBJ1-1, with D perhaps matching TRBD1 (6 bases). V shed 7 bases and J shed 2 bases, with 14 bases lying between them. The CDR3 contains 14 residues. Germline values: CDR1 MDHEN, CDR2 SYDVKM. CDR3 sequence: CASITGSVNTEAFF. In DNA form, the CDR3 reads TGTGCCAGCATTACAGGGTCCGTAAACACTGAAGCTTTCTTT.

This clone was detected once. The chain joins TRBV11-3 to TRBJ2-1; no firm D call. CDR3 size: 14 residues. Germline V CDR1 and CDR2: SGHNT, YENEEA. V lost 6 bases and J 5 bases, leaving 14 bases between the germline ends. The CDR3 spells CASSPSLGNNEQFF. For the CDR3, the DNA is TGTGCCAGCAGTCCGTCCCTAGGAAACAATGAGCAGTTCTTC.

The genes are TRBV2 and TRBJ1-5, with D perhaps matching TRBD1 (6 bases). V lost 5 bases, J lost 4 bases, and 9 bases lay in between. CDR1 SNHLY and CDR2 FYNNEI come from the germline V gene. The CDR3 is 13 residues long. For the CDR3, the DNA is TGTGCCAGCAGTTCCGGGACAAATCAGCCCCAGCATTTT. It yields the protein CASSSGTNQPQHF.

This chain uses TRBV9 with TRBJ2-1; TRBD2 matches at 12 bases. The CDR3 consists of 19 residues. Germline CDR1 SGDLS, CDR2 YYNGEE. The junction had 19 bases not matched to a gene; V was cut back by 4 bases and J by 8 bases. Here the CDR3 reads CASSPRGPRTSGKVDEQFF. The DNA for the CDR3 is TGTGCCAGCAGCCCCCGAGGCCCCCGGACTAGCGGGAAGGTAGATGAGCAGTTCTTC.

The chain links TRBV6-6 to TRBJ1-2, with D tentatively TRBD1 (6 bases). Germline V CDR1 and CDR2: MNHNY, SVGAGI (reference sequence). The CDR3 totals 13 residues. V lost 10 bases and J lost 1, with 13 bases in between. Here the CDR3 DNA reads TGTGCCACCACTCCGGACAGTAACTATGGCTACACCTTC. Encoded protein: CATTPDSNYGYTF.

The chain has TRBV29-1 and TRBJ1-1; 7 nucleotides match TRBD1. With V trimmed by 6 bases and J by 1 base, 11 bases remained unmatched. Germline V gene lookup returns CDR1 SQVTM and CDR2 ANQGSEA. The CDR3 contains 15 residues. CDR3 region: CSVRWRDRENTEAFF. The DNA for the CDR3 is TGCAGCGTCAGGTGGAGGGACAGAGAGAACACTGAAGCTTTCTTT.

V is TRBV18 and J is TRBJ2-5; D remains unclear. V was cut by 2 bases and J by 7 bases, with 11 bases left in between. The CDR3 consists of 13 residues. Germline CDR1 KGHSH, CDR2 LQKENI. This CDR3 reads CASSPARTGTQYF. The CDR3 DNA reads as TGTGCCAGCTCACCAGCCAGAACGGGGACCCAGTACTTC.

This clone was seen only once. The rearrangement uses TRBV7-2 and TRBJ2-7; 7 nucleotides agree with TRBD1. The germline CDR1 and CDR2 sequences are SGHTA and FQGNSA. V lost 5 bases, J lost 2 bases, and 6 bases stayed unmatched. CDR3 length: 14 residues. CDR3 amino acids: CASSPRTGTYEQYF. CDR3 in DNA: TGTGCCAGCAGCCCCCGGACAGGTACCTACGAGCAGTACTTC.

The chain recombines TRBV24-1 with TRBJ2-3; a weak D match, TRBD2 (5 bases). The germline V gene encodes CDR1 KGHDR and CDR2 SFDVKD. Trimming pared 5 bases from V and 0 bases from J, leaving 5 bases between. The CDR3 spans 13 residues. Here the CDR3 DNA reads TGTGCCACCAGTGGCGGGAGCACAGATACGCAGTATTTT. Translation: CATSGGSTDTQYF.

The rearrangement uses TRBV28 and TRBJ1-4; D possibly corresponds to TRBD1 (6 bases). The CDR3 is 15 amino acids. The germline CDR1 and CDR2 sequences are MDHEN and SYDVKM. V lost 6 bases and J lost 8, with 19 bases in between. Written as DNA, the CDR3 is TGTGCCAGCAGCCCCTCAGGGGCGACGGGGGAAAAACTGTTTTTT. This codes for CASSPSGATGEKLFF.

The chain recombines TRBV25-1 with TRBJ1-2, with a possible D match to TRBD1 (5 bases). The CDR3 has 13 amino acids. The V end lost 8 bases, the J end lost 4 bases, and 14 bases lay between the germline ends. The germline V gene has CDR1 MGHDK and CDR2 SYGVNS. The DNA for the CDR3 is TGTGCCAGCGAATCAGGGCCGGGCTATGGCTACACCTTC. Translating gives CASESGPGYGYTF.

The chain combines TRBV3-1 (or the pseudogene TRBV3-2) with TRBJ2-7; 11 bases are shared with TRBD2. CDR3 length equals 14 residues. Germline V gene sequence: CDR1 LGHDT, CDR2 YNNKEL (reference sequence). The V and J ends lost 8 bases and 2 bases, in that order; junction bases with no gene match: 5. The DNA for the CDR3 is TGTGCCAGCGCCGGGACTAGCGGTCCCTACGAGCAGTACTTC. This translates into CASAGTSGPYEQYF.

The chain joins TRBV3-1 (or the pseudogene TRBV3-2) to TRBJ2-1; D remains ambiguous. The CDR3 is 16 amino acids. The germline V gene encodes CDR1 LGHDT and CDR2 YNNKEL (reference sequence). V was trimmed by 1 base and J by 0 bases, leaving 10 bases between them. CDR3 in DNA: TGTGCCAGCAGCCAAGCATCGGTTTCCTCCTACAATGAGCAGTTCTTC. Encoded protein: CASSQASVSSYNEQFF.